The rows below give T cell receptor beta chains drawn from one sample of a study of blood T cell repertoires in COVID-19. Method: immunoSEQ multiplex PCR; TCRdb's copy keeps in-frame clones and lacks some. The sample shows 95,000 or so clones, around nine tenths of them seen only once. The sequenced sample was peripheral blood. These receptors were collected from an elderly man with active or convalescent COVID-19. Each CDR3 is given with its conserved first and last residue. The order of the fields is CDR3 length, J gene, D gene, V gene, clone size, CDR3 protein, CDR3 DNA. The D gene is left open where the match is weak. Only part of the rows carry a size: once, few, many, or a class if the clone is expanded.

16	TRBJ2-3	TRBD2	TRBV2	NA	CASSQSGAGGPNTQYF	TGTGCCAGCAGCCAAAGCGGAGCGGGAGGGCCGAATACGCAGTATTTT
15	TRBJ2-7	NA	TRBV5-1	NA	CASSVVGGRHYEQYF	TGCGCCAGCAGCGTCGTGGGAGGACGGCACTACGAGCAGTACTTC
16	TRBJ2-7	NA	TRBV6-6	few	CASSYSGGPALTEQYF	TGTGCCAGCAGTTACTCGGGGGGGCCAGCCCTTACTGAGCAGTACTTC
16	TRBJ2-3	NA	TRBV28	NA	CASSHPRAASTDTQYF	TGTGCCAGCAGTCACCCTCGAGCGGCTAGCACAGATACGCAGTATTTT
16	TRBJ2-1	TRBD2	TRBV7-8	NA	CASSSPTSGRGNEQFF	TGTGCCAGCAGCTCGCCTACTAGCGGGAGGGGGAATGAGCAGTTCTTC
15	TRBJ2-7	TRBD2	TRBV27	NA	CASSFGGRPSYEQYF	TGTGCCAGCAGTTTTGGCGGGAGGCCCTCCTACGAGCAGTACTTC
17	TRBJ1-1	NA	TRBV27	NA	CASSLWGMGPVNTEAFF	TGTGCCAGCAGTTTATGGGGTATGGGGCCGGTGAACACTGAAGCTTTCTTT
13	TRBJ1-1	NA	TRBV30	once	CAWRVGVNTEAFF	TGTGCCTGGAGGGTCGGGGTGAACACTGAAGCTTTCTTT
12	TRBJ2-7	NA	TRBV12-3/TRBV12-4	NA	CASSQREYEQYF	TGTGCCAGCAGTCAAAGGGAGTACGAGCAGTACTTC
14	TRBJ2-2	TRBD2	TRBV10-3	once	CAISPGGATGELFF	TGTGCCATCAGTCCGGGAGGGGCCACCGGGGAGCTGTTTTTT
17	TRBJ1-2	TRBD1	TRBV28	once	CASTLGIGKGAGYGYTF	TGTGCCAGCACCCTGGGGATCGGGAAGGGGGCGGGCTATGGCTACACCTTC
13	TRBJ2-7	NA	TRBV11-3	NA	CASSAGIRSEQYF	TGTGCCAGCAGCGCCGGGATTCGCAGCGAGCAGTACTTC
15	TRBJ2-1	TRBD1	TRBV15	NA	CATSRRGQGYNEQFF	TGTGCCACCAGCAGACGAGGACAGGGGTACAATGAGCAGTTCTTC
15	TRBJ2-1	NA	TRBV7-3	NA	CASSFEAVSYNEQFF	TGTGCCAGCAGCTTCGAAGCGGTCTCCTACAATGAGCAGTTCTTC
14	TRBJ2-7	TRBD1	TRBV6-5	NA	CASSLTGNSYEQYF	TGTGCCAGCAGTCTGACAGGGAACTCCTACGAGCAGTACTTC
16	TRBJ2-4	NA	TRBV18	NA	CASSPEAPLAKNIQYF	TGTGCCAGCTCACCAGAGGCACCTCTAGCCAAAAACATTCAGTACTTC
14	TRBJ1-1	NA	TRBV5-1	NA	CASSMAGGLTEAFF	TGCGCCAGCAGCATGGCGGGTGGTTTGACTGAAGCTTTCTTT
14	TRBJ2-3	TRBD2	TRBV10-3	NA	CAIGWGGSTDTQYF	TGTGCCATCGGATGGGGGGGGAGCACAGATACGCAGTATTTT
14	TRBJ2-7	TRBD1	TRBV19	NA	CASRRTGGAYEQYF	TGTGCCAGTAGGAGGACAGGGGGTGCCTACGAGCAGTACTTC
12	TRBJ1-6	TRBD1	TRBV29-1	few	CSLDRGNSPLHF	TGCAGCCTAGACAGGGGTAATTCACCCCTCCACTTT
14	TRBJ2-5	TRBD1	TRBV5-4	NA	CASSSPDRGSTQYF	TGTGCCAGCAGCTCGCCGGACAGGGGCTCGACCCAGTACTTC
14	TRBJ1-2	TRBD1	TRBV5-6	NA	CASSLGQDGYGYTF	TGTGCCAGCAGCTTAGGACAGGATGGCTATGGCTACACCTTC
15	TRBJ2-2	TRBD1	TRBV19	NA	CASSKTGGATGELFF	TGTGCCAGTAGTAAGACAGGGGGCGCCACCGGGGAGCTGTTTTTT
12	TRBJ1-1	NA	TRBV6-2/TRBV6-3	NA	CASSSVNTEAFF	TGTGCCAGCAGCTCGGTCAACACTGAAGCTTTCTTT
15	TRBJ1-2	TRBD1	TRBV7-3	NA	CASSRGPGQKYGYTF	TGTGCCAGCAGCCGAGGACCGGGACAGAAGTATGGCTACACCTTC
14	TRBJ1-2	NA	TRBV10-3	NA	CAISEGTLNYGYTF	TGTGCCATCAGTGAAGGGACACTGAACTATGGCTACACCTTC
13	TRBJ1-6	NA	TRBV7-2	once	CASSSVPESPLHF	TGTGCCAGCAGCTCAGTCCCCGAATCACCCCTCCACTTT
15	TRBJ2-1	NA	TRBV5-8	NA	CASSLGLVDGDEQFF	TGTGCCAGCAGCTTGGGACTAGTCGATGGTGATGAGCAGTTCTTC
12	TRBJ1-2	TRBD1	TRBV2	NA	CASRQGREGYTF	TGTGCCAGTAGACAGGGCCGGGAAGGCTACACCTTC
15	TRBJ2-5	TRBD2	TRBV4-1	NA	CASRARTSVQETQYF	TGCGCCAGCCGGGCCCGGACTAGCGTCCAAGAGACCCAGTACTTC
16	TRBJ2-1	TRBD2	TRBV28	NA	CASSLGLTSPHNEQFF	TGTGCCAGCAGTCTCGGCCTGACTAGCCCCCACAATGAGCAGTTCTTC
14	TRBJ1-3	TRBD1	TRBV29-1	NA	CSARTGSSGNTIYF	TGCAGCGCCCGGACAGGCAGCTCTGGAAACACCATATATTTT
13	TRBJ1-1	NA	TRBV18	NA	CASSADRLNEAFF	TGTGCCAGCTCCGCCGACAGGTTAAATGAAGCTTTCTTT
14	TRBJ1-6	NA	TRBV2	NA	CASKNGADRSPLHF	TGTGCCAGCAAAAATGGGGCGGATCGGTCACCCCTCCACTTT
15	TRBJ2-1	TRBD2	TRBV5-6	NA	CASTLPSGRIDEQFF	TGTGCCAGCACCCTCCCTTCCGGGAGGATCGATGAGCAGTTCTTC
13	TRBJ1-6	NA	TRBV28	NA	CASRVGVSSPLHF	TGTGCCAGCAGGGTCGGGGTGAGTTCACCCCTCCACTTT
15	TRBJ2-1	TRBD1	TRBV4-1	NA	CASSQDRQGLDEQFF	TGCGCCAGCAGCCAAGATCGACAGGGGTTGGATGAGCAGTTCTTC
13	TRBJ1-1	NA	TRBV7-9	NA	CASNFRGNTEAFF	TGTGCCAGCAACTTCAGGGGAAACACTGAAGCTTTCTTT
14	TRBJ2-2	NA	TRBV19	NA	CASSGGGLTGELFF	TGTGCCAGTAGTGGAGGGGGCCTCACCGGGGAGCTGTTTTTT
12	TRBJ1-2	NA	TRBV5-8	few	CASSPTRVGYTF	TGTGCCAGCAGCCCAACCAGGGTGGGCTACACCTTC
13	TRBJ1-4	NA	TRBV6-5	few	CASSSQTGEKLFF	TGTGCCAGCAGTTCCCAAACAGGGGAAAAACTGTTTTTT
17	TRBJ2-1	TRBD2	TRBV6-1	NA	CASSARLAGDLVNEQFF	TGTGCCAGCAGTGCCCGACTAGCGGGAGACCTCGTTAATGAGCAGTTCTTC
14	TRBJ2-7	NA	TRBV27	NA	CASSRAGPTYEQYF	TGTGCCAGCAGTCGGGCGGGACCAACCTACGAGCAGTACTTC
14	TRBJ2-3	NA	TRBV30	NA	CAWSPETSTDTQYF	TGTGCCTGGAGTCCCGAGACAAGCACAGATACGCAGTATTTT
15	TRBJ1-3	NA	TRBV2	NA	CASSEGYRAGNTIYF	TGTGCCAGCAGTGAAGGTTACCGAGCTGGAAACACCATATATTTT
13	TRBJ1-5	NA	TRBV12-3/TRBV12-4	NA	CASRLGGNQPQHF	TGTGCCAGCAGACTAGGTGGCAATCAGCCCCAGCATTTT
17	TRBJ2-7	TRBD2	TRBV18	NA	CASSPRLAGGKNDEQYF	TGTGCCAGCTCACCAAGGCTAGCGGGAGGGAAGAACGACGAGCAGTACTTC
15	TRBJ1-3	NA	TRBV4-1	NA	CASSQDNSRGNTIYF	TGCGCCAGCAGCCAAGACAACTCGAGGGGAAACACCATATATTTT
14	TRBJ1-2	NA	TRBV28	NA	CASSIPGLTYGYTF	TGTGCCAGCAGTATTCCGGGACTGACGTATGGCTACACCTTC
16	TRBJ2-1	TRBD2	TRBV15	NA	CATSRSRSGRGNEQFF	TGTGCCACCAGCCGGTCCCGGAGCGGGAGAGGGAATGAGCAGTTCTTC
15	TRBJ2-2	TRBD2	TRBV5-1	NA	CASSRLAGDTGELFF	TGCGCCAGCAGCCGACTAGCGGGAGACACCGGGGAGCTGTTTTTT
15	TRBJ2-7	TRBD1	TRBV23-1	NA	CASPYFQGQGFEQYF	TGCGCCAGCCCCTATTTCCAGGGACAGGGGTTCGAGCAGTACTTC
14	TRBJ2-7	TRBD2	TRBV15	NA	CATSQLAGGYEQYF	TGTGCCACCTCCCAACTAGCGGGAGGGTACGAGCAGTACTTC
13	TRBJ1-1	NA	TRBV7-7	NA	CASTRTVNTEAFF	TGTGCTAGCACCAGGACAGTGAACACTGAAGCTTTCTTT
18	TRBJ1-5	TRBD1	TRBV10-1	many	CASSRGTGGMGSNQPQHF	TGCGCCAGCAGTAGGGGGACAGGGGGCATGGGGAGCAATCAGCCCCAGCATTTT
15	TRBJ2-1	TRBD1	TRBV5-4	NA	CASSSRGTVGNEQFF	TGTGCCAGCAGCTCCAGGGGGACGGTGGGAAATGAGCAGTTCTTC